One and the same sample provided the 10 T cell receptor beta chains below, sequenced in a study of T cell repertoires in cytomegalovirus infection. TCRdb ran MiXCR on the reads and lists one entry per CDR3 protein. Altogether hundreds of thousands of distinct CDR3 sequences are present, 30% to 40% being singletons, with the ten largest covering roughly an eighth. Their antigens are not known. The specimen was cultured CD8+ T cells from PBMCs, collected from culture after CMV antigen stimulation. These receptors all stem from a human donor in good health (CMV status not recorded). Some clones in this sample may be carry-over from other donors' samples.

This rearrangement joins TRBV6-1 to TRBJ2-3; possible D gene TRBD1, 6 bases. The V end was cut by 5 bases, the J end by 0 bases, with 15 bases between. The CDR3 extends over 16 amino acids. CDR1 and CDR2 (germline): MNHNS, SASEGT. The CDR3 sequence is CASSSYREVSTDTQYF. The CDR3 region has the DNA TGTGCCAGCAGTTCTTACAGGGAAGTGAGCACAGATACGCAGTATTTT.

This chain joins TRBV15 and TRBJ2-1, with TRBD2 identical over 8 bases. CDR1 and CDR2 from the germline V gene are LNHNV and YYDKDF (reference sequence). After removal of 5 bases from V and 5 bases from J, the junction contained 8 bases not matched to a gene. The CDR3 extends over 15 amino acids. For the CDR3, the DNA is TGTGCCACCAGCCCACGGGGGGGACACCACAATGAGCAGTTCTTC. It translates to CATSPRGGHHNEQFF.

This clonotype was detected once. Since a much larger clone is just one base distant, this may be a read error. The rearrangement joins TRBV12-3 or TRBV12-4 to TRBJ1-4; 7 bases are shared with TRBD1. The CDR3 spans 13 residues. This chain's CDR3 is CACSPAGGEKLFF. The DNA of the CDR3 is TGTGCCTGCAGCCCGGCAGGGGGAGAAAAACTGTTTTTT.

This chain uses TRBV2 with TRBJ1-1; TRBD1 agrees at 8 bases. J gave up 3 bases and V 10 bases, and 1 base lay outside the gene matches. Germline CDR1 SNHLY, CDR2 FYNNEI. CDR3 size: 11 residues. DNA of the CDR3: TGTGCCATACAGGGGGACACTGAAGCTTTCTTT. This sequence encodes CAIQGDTEAFF.

This clonotype has a handful of counts. The rearrangement joins TRBV4-1 to TRBJ1-6; TRBD1 matches 9 bases. Germline V gives CDR1 MGHRA, CDR2 YSYEKL. With 1 base clipped from V and 9 bases from J, the junction kept 7 bases outside the gene matches. This CDR3 is 16 amino acids long. CDR3 residues: CASSQVPDRGGSPLHF. The CDR3 DNA is TGCGCCAGCAGCCAAGTACCGGACAGGGGAGGTTCACCCCTCCACTTT.

The V and J genes are TRBV27 and TRBJ1-2; tentatively, D is TRBD1 (6 bases). Germline V gene lookup returns CDR1 MNHEY and CDR2 SMNVEV (reference sequence). V dropped 2 bases and J dropped 4 bases, with 17 bases sitting between them. The CDR3 consists of 16 residues. The CDR3 coding sequence is TGTGCCAGCAGTTTAACCCGGGCAGGGGTGTCCTATGGCTACACCTTC. Translated: CASSLTRAGVSYGYTF.

This clonotype came up a few times. The chain combines TRBV29-1 with TRBJ2-1; D unresolved. V was clipped by 5 bases and J by 7 bases, with 15 bases between them. CDR3 length equals 13 residues. CDR1 is SQVTM and CDR2 is ANQGSEA in the germline V gene. CDR3 region: CSVRAALENEQFF. CDR3 in DNA: TGCAGCGTTCGGGCAGCCCTAGAGAATGAGCAGTTCTTC.

This clonotype turned up a few times. V is TRBV7-2 and J is TRBJ1-2; maybe TRBD1 (5 bases). Deletions cut 5 bases from V and 4 bases from J, with 14 bases between. From germline, CDR1 is SGHTA and CDR2 FQGNSA. This CDR3 contains 14 residues. The CDR3 DNA reads TGTGCCAGCAGCCCTATGACGGGGCCCTATGGCTACACCTTC. It yields the protein CASSPMTGPYGYTF.

This clonotype was counted a few times. The V gene is TRBV7-6, the J gene TRBJ1-3; maybe TRBD1 (5 bases). Germline lookup yields CDR1 SGHVS and CDR2 FNYEAQ. This CDR3 has 12 residues. The germline V and J ends were trimmed by 4 bases and 7 bases, with 8 bases remaining between them. The CDR3 DNA sequence: TGTGCCAGCAGCTCGGGACCGAACACCATATATTTT. Its protein product is CASSSGPNTIYF.

This clonotype appeared many times. The CDR3: CASSLVSENTEAFF. The CDR3 DNA reads as TGTGCCAGCAGTTTGGTTTCGGAGAACACTGAAGCTTTCTTT. The chain joins TRBV12-3 or TRBV12-4 to TRBJ1-1; D not certain. The CDR3 has 14 residues. The ends were cut back, 3 bases at V and 1 base at J, with 9 bases in the middle.